The rows below give T cell receptor beta chains drawn from one sample of a study of T-cell memory formation after mild COVID-19. TCRdb used MiXCR to reprocess the 5' RACE reads, holding one entry per CDR3 protein. Altogether approximately 250,000 distinct CDR3 sequences are present, around 17% being singletons, with the ten largest covering around a fifth. Input material: PBMCs or a T cell subset sorted from them (not recorded which). The receptors originated from a man younger than 30 who had mild COVID-19 (a few samples of this study predate the infection). Cell type and time point are not known. Each CDR3 is given with its conserved first and last residue. Fields, in order: J gene, D gene, V gene, clone size, CDR3 length, CDR3 DNA, CDR3 protein. A D gene is named only where the DNA matches it firmly. Clone size is stated in some rows and not others, as once, few, many or a class when expanded.

TRBJ2-1 . TRBV4-2 . 16 TGTGCCAGCAGCCAACCCAGGGGAGGGGGATACAATGAGCAGTTCTTC CASSQPRGGGYNEQFF
TRBJ2-2 . TRBV11-2 few 15 TGTGCCAGCAGCCGCCTCTTCGGGGACACCGGGGAGCTGTTTTTT CASSRLFGDTGELFF
TRBJ2-1 TRBD2 TRBV12-3/TRBV12-4 . 15 TGTGCCAGCAGTTTGGAGCGGGGGGGCCGGAATGAGCAGTTCTTC CASSLERGGRNEQFF
TRBJ1-3 . TRBV5-1 few 13 TGCGCCAGCAGCCTGGAGGGTCTGGACACCATATATTTT CASSLEGLDTIYF
TRBJ2-1 . TRBV7-8 . 16 TGTGCCAGCTGTCCTCGGGGTCGCCTCTCCTACAATGAGCAGTTCTTC CASCPRGRLSYNEQFF
TRBJ2-5 . TRBV5-5 many 13 TGTGCCAGCAGCGCGCATCCCAAAGAGACCCAGTACTTC CASSAHPKETQYF
TRBJ2-1 . TRBV7-2 few 14 TGTGCCAGCAGCTTATGGCGTACGGGCGATGAGCAGTTCTTC CASSLWRTGDEQFF
TRBJ2-7 . TRBV11-2 . 13 TGTGCCAGCAGCTTAGGGCCGGGGGATAAGCAGTACTTC CASSLGPGDKQYF
TRBJ1-2 . TRBV6-2/TRBV6-3 few 15 TGTGCCAGCAGGCGACCTGCAAGTCAGAACTATGGCTACACCTTC CASRRPASQNYGYTF
TRBJ2-2 . TRBV28 few 14 TGTGCCAGCAGTCGAACAGGTTACACCGGGGAGCTGTTTTTT CASSRTGYTGELFF
TRBJ2-3 . TRBV4-1 many 12 TGCGCCAGCAGCGGGTCAGGGGATACGCAGTATTTT CASSGSGDTQYF
TRBJ2-7 . TRBV4-2 . 13 TGTGCCAGCAGCCAGGACGATTCCTACGAGCAGTACTTC CASSQDDSYEQYF
TRBJ2-1 . TRBV9 . 14 TGTGCCAGCAGCCTCATGGGGCGTCGTAATGAGCAGTTCTTC CASSLMGRRNEQFF
TRBJ2-5 TRBD2 TRBV5-1 . 17 TGCGCCAGCAGCCCTGATGGACTAGCGGGGGGCCGGGAGACCCAGTACTTC CASSPDGLAGGRETQYF
TRBJ2-3 . TRBV20-1 . 15 TGCAGTGCTAGAGGTACCTACGGAGGCACAGATACGCAGTATTTT CSARGTYGGTDTQYF
TRBJ2-3 TRBD1 TRBV3-1 . 13 TGTGCCAGCAGGACAGGGGGAGGAGATACGCAGTATTTT CASRTGGGDTQYF
TRBJ1-5 . TRBV12-3/TRBV12-4 . 15 TGTGCCAGCAGTTTTTCGGGGGCGGGAAATCAGCCCCAGCATTTT CASSFSGAGNQPQHF
TRBJ1-1 . TRBV3-1 . 14 TGTGCCAGCAGCCAAGTACCGTCTAACACTGAAGCTTTCTTT CASSQVPSNTEAFF
TRBJ2-7 . TRBV4-1 once 16 TGCGCCAGCAGCGACGATAGGTGGGGCAGGGGCCACGAGCAGTACTTC CASSDDRWGRGHEQYF
TRBJ2-5 TRBD2 TRBV4-3 few 18 TGCGCCAGCAGCCAAGGTCAACTAGCGGGGGGCTTGAGGGAGACCCAGTACTTC CASSQGQLAGGLRETQYF
TRBJ1-2 . TRBV18 few 16 TGTGCCAGCTCACCCGTTGCAGGGAGCATCGACTATGGCTACACCTTC CASSPVAGSIDYGYTF
TRBJ2-2 . TRBV28 . 14 TGTGCCAGCAGTTTAAGACGATTAGGCGGGGAGCTGTTTTTT CASSLRRLGGELFF
TRBJ2-7 . TRBV6-5 many 13 TGTGCCAGCAGTTACCGACGTACTTACGAGCAGTACTTC CASSYRRTYEQYF
TRBJ2-2 . TRBV5-1 few 14 TGCGCCAGCAGCTTGCGGGGGCCGGACGGGGAGCTGTTTTTT CASSLRGPDGELFF
TRBJ2-7 TRBD2 TRBV18 few 18 TGTGCCAGCTCAGCACTATCCGGGACTAGCCTCTTAAAGTCCGAGCAGTACTTC CASSALSGTSLLKSEQYF
TRBJ2-6 . TRBV12-3/TRBV12-4 few 16 TGTGCCAGCGCCCGGGCAGGATCTCCTGGGGCCAACGTCCTGACTTTC CASARAGSPGANVLTF
TRBJ2-3 . TRBV3-1 . 15 TGTGCCACCCAGAAGGGACGATGGGGCACAGATACGCAGTATTTT CATQKGRWGTDTQYF
TRBJ1-1 . TRBV7-2 many 14 TGTGCCAGCAGCCGACAGGTTAGCAACACTGAAGCTTTCTTT CASSRQVSNTEAFF
TRBJ1-2 . TRBV12-3/TRBV12-4 few 14 TGTGCCAGCAGTCCAACAGGGACTGTTGGAGGATACACCTTC CASSPTGTVGGYTF
TRBJ1-4 . TRBV2 . 15 TGTGCCAGCAGTGAATACCTGTGGAGTCGGGAAAAACTGTTTTTT CASSEYLWSREKLFF
TRBJ2-3 . TRBV5-1 . 20 TGCGCCAGCAATTGCCGTGGCTCCGGCAGGGGTGAATCTAGCACAGATACGCAGTATTTT CASNCRGSGRGESSTDTQYF
TRBJ1-2 . TRBV7-9 few 15 TGTGCCAGCAGCTTAGCGGGTCAGGCGGGCTATGGCTACACCTTC CASSLAGQAGYGYTF
TRBJ1-5 . TRBV15 many 15 TGTGCCACCAGCCCAACGGGGGACCGAGGTCAGCCCCAGCATTTT CATSPTGDRGQPQHF
TRBJ1-2 . TRBV6-2/TRBV6-3 few 13 TGTGCCAGCAGTTACTGGGGGAACTATGGCTACACCTTC CASSYWGNYGYTF
TRBJ1-2 . TRBV30 . 16 TGTGCCTGGAGGAGGAGGGAGCTGGGGCCGAACTATGGCTACACCTTC CAWRRRELGPNYGYTF
TRBJ2-1 . TRBV15 once 15 TGTGCCACCAGCAGAGGAACCACCTTCTACACTGAGCAGTTCTTC CATSRGTTFYTEQFF
TRBJ2-1 . TRBV2 few 12 TGTGCCAGCAGTGTAACAGCCGGTGAGCAGTTCTTC CASSVTAGEQFF
TRBJ1-5 . TRBV7-2 . 12 TGTGCCAGCAGCTTCCTATCTATGCCCCAGCATTTT CASSFLSMPQHF
TRBJ1-1 . TRBV7-2 . 12 TGTGCCAGCAGCTTTCGTGACAGTAGAGCTTTCTTT CASSFRDSRAFF
TRBJ2-5 TRBD1 TRBV4-3 . 15 TGCGCCAGCAGCCAAGGTTGGACAGGGGGCCGGACCCAGTACTTC CASSQGWTGGRTQYF
TRBJ2-2 TRBD1 TRBV7-9 . 15 TGTGCCAGCAGACCGACAGGGGGCGAGACCGGGGAGCTGTTTTTT CASRPTGGETGELFF
TRBJ2-3 TRBD1 TRBV5-1 many 15 TGCGCCAGCAGCTTCGGGACAGCCTCCACAGATACGCAGTATTTT CASSFGTASTDTQYF
TRBJ1-2 . TRBV11-2 . 14 TGTGCCAGCAGCACCAACGACGGATCCTATGGCTACACCTTC CASSTNDGSYGYTF
TRBJ1-4 . TRBV7-6 . 17 TGTGCCAGCAGCTTAGGCGAGGGATTTGCAACTAATGAAAAACTGTTTTTT CASSLGEGFATNEKLFF
TRBJ2-5 TRBD2 TRBV4-2 . 19 TGTGCCAGCAGCCACGAACTAGCGGGGGGGCCAGGGCGCCAAGAGACCCAGTACTTC CASSHELAGGPGRQETQYF
TRBJ2-3 . TRBV10-3 few 12 TGTGCCATCAGTGAGTCGGGAGATACGCAGTATTTT CAISESGDTQYF
TRBJ1-3 . TRBV6-5 few 15 TGTGCCAGCAGTTACTCGCTGGGGGCCGGAAACACCATATATTTT CASSYSLGAGNTIYF
TRBJ2-3 . TRBV6-5 . 13 TGTGCCAGCAGTCATTCCATTACCGATACGCAGTATTTT CASSHSITDTQYF
TRBJ2-5 TRBD2 TRBV20-1 few 17 TGCAGTGCCCCGCGGGGGACTAGCGGGGGTGAACAAGAGACCCAGTACTTC CSAPRGTSGGEQETQYF
TRBJ2-5 . TRBV5-1 . 14 TGCGCCAGCAGCTCGGGCGAGGGGCTAGAGACCCAGTACTTC CASSSGEGLETQYF
TRBJ2-5 . TRBV7-2 few 12 TGTGCCAGCAGCTTAATCGGGGAGACCCAGTACTTC CASSLIGETQYF
TRBJ2-5 TRBD2 TRBV10-3 . 15 TGTGCCATCAGTGAGTGGCGGGGGTCGCAAGAGACCCAGTACTTC CAISEWRGSQETQYF
TRBJ2-2 TRBD1 TRBV7-9 few 15 TGTGCCAGCAGCGACAGGGTCACTTACACCGGGGAGCTGTTTTTT CASSDRVTYTGELFF
TRBJ2-3 . TRBV5-1 few 14 TGCGCCAGCAGCTTGAATGGGGTCACAGATACGCAGTATTTT CASSLNGVTDTQYF
TRBJ1-1 . TRBV29-1 . 13 TGCAGCGTGGGCCCGGGACTGAACACTGAAGCTTTCTTT CSVGPGLNTEAFF
TRBJ1-1 TRBD1 TRBV5-1 . 13 TGCGCCAGCAGCGTGGGGACAGGCCGCTTAGCTTTCTTT CASSVGTGRLAFF
TRBJ1-6 . TRBV10-2 . 14 TGCGCCAGCAGTGTTGGCAGAGGGAATTCACCCCTCCACTTT CASSVGRGNSPLHF
TRBJ1-1 . TRBV5-4 few 14 TGTGCCAGCAGGGCAAGTGGGGGGAGAACTGAAGCTTTCTTT CASRASGGRTEAFF
TRBJ2-1 TRBD1 TRBV19 few 14 TGTGCCAGTAGTTGGGGACAGGGTAACAATGAGCAGTTCTTC CASSWGQGNNEQFF